This T cell receptor (beta chain) was identified during a study of blood T cell repertoires in COVID-19. For the study at large: The analysed material was cDNA or gDNA that came from T cells, B-cell-depleted T cells, or PBMCs.

Data came from immunoSEQ multiplex PCR; TCRdb stores just in-frame clones and leaves some out. The sample lists hundreds of thousands of clones; roughly nine tenths were seen once. CDR1 is SGHDN, CDR2 FVKESK, per germline. This CDR3 has 15 amino acids. Trimming took off 4 bases at V and 5 bases at J, with 18 bases between the two ends. Material: peripheral blood. This chain uses TRBV14 with TRBJ2-7, with D maybe TRBD1 (5 bases). The TCR was taken from a woman aged 25 to 45 with COVID-19, enrolled during active disease. This chain's CDR3 is CASSLGRSGINEQYF. DNA of the CDR3: TGTGCCAGCAGCCTAGGGCGCTCAGGGATCAACGAGCAGTACTTC.